One and the same sample provided the 10 T cell receptor beta chains below, sequenced in a study of CD8+ T cells in alopecia areata. RNA extraction was followed by reverse transcription into cDNA, which acted as the sequencing template. Libraries were prepared by immunoSEQ multiplex PCR; TCRdb keeps only in-frame clonotypes and omits some of them. The repertoire holds more than 130,000 clones, roughly four fifths seen once, with 20% to 30% in the top ten. The sample's treatment: oral pan-JAK inhibitor, 5-10 mg twice daily. This specimen consisted of CD8+ T cells sorted from blood, obtained at week 4, from a patient treated with tofacitinib. These receptors all come from a human donor with alopecia areata.

This chain joins TRBV7-2 and TRBJ2-3; 7 nucleotides agree with TRBD2. Germline V gives CDR1 SGHTA, CDR2 FQGNSA. This CDR3 is 13 amino acids long. The V gene end was trimmed by 1 base and the J gene end by 9 bases; junction bases not matched to a gene: 4. CDR3 sequence reads: CASSLVTSSTQYF. CDR3 DNA sequence: TGTGCCAGCAGCTTAGTGACTAGCTCGACGCAGTATTTT.

This chain joins TRBV7-9 and TRBJ2-7; 7 positions agree with TRBD1. The germline V gene has CDR1 SEHNR and CDR2 FQNEAQ (reference sequence). The length of the CDR3 is 15 residues. The ends lost 4 bases at V and 7 bases at J; junction bases unmatched: 13. CDR3 residues: CASSSKTGPPWEQYF. CDR3 bases: TGTGCCAGCAGCTCGAAGACAGGGCCACCCTGGGAGCAGTACTTC.

The chain combines TRBV5-6 with TRBJ1-2, with TRBD1 identical over 7 bases. The CDR3 totals 14 residues. V lost 2 bases to trimming and J lost 3 bases; unmatched junction nucleotides: 4. Germline CDR1 and CDR2: SGHDT and YYEEEE. CDR3 DNA sequence: TGTGCCAGCAGCTTTCCCGACAGGGACTATGGCTACACCTTC. Amino acid sequence: CASSFPDRDYGYTF.

The chain is built from TRBV4-1 and TRBJ1-5; D unclear. The CDR3 has 12 residues. V dropped 0 bases and J dropped 6 bases, with 3 bases sitting between them. Germline CDR1 and CDR2: MGHRA and YSYEKL. CDR3 nucleotides: TGCGCCAGCAGCCAAGATGGTCAGCCCCAGCATTTT. Translating gives CASSQDGQPQHF.

The rearrangement joins TRBV7-9 to TRBJ1-2; no clear D. The CDR3 is made up of 15 amino acids. Per germline, CDR1 SEHNR and CDR2 FQNEAQ (reference sequence). Trimming cost V 1 base and J 6 bases, with 15 bases left between them. The CDR3 reads CASSLGIGTAHGYTF. For the CDR3, the DNA is TGTGCCAGCAGCTTAGGGATAGGCACAGCCCATGGCTACACCTTC.

This clone has a handful of counts. The chain is built from TRBV9 and TRBJ2-3; D gene ambiguous. The CDR3 length is 16 residues. Germline-derived CDR1 and CDR2 are SGDLS and YYNGEE. Trimming left V 0 bases short and J 5 bases short, with 16 bases between. The DNA of the CDR3 is TGTGCCAGCAGCGTAGAAGGGTGGGCAGGTCAAGATACGCAGTATTTT. This sequence encodes CASSVEGWAGQDTQYF.

The chain combines TRBV10-2 with TRBJ2-4; D not certain. CDR3 length: 11 amino acids. The germline V gene has CDR1 WSHSY and CDR2 SAAADI. V was trimmed by 2 bases and J by 11 bases, leaving 7 bases between them. DNA of the CDR3: TGCGCCAGCAGTGAGACCTGGTTTCAGTACTTC. Its protein is CASSETWFQYF.

The V call is TRBV4-1, the J call TRBJ2-7; TRBD1 agrees at 8 bases. V trimming: 0 bases; J trimming: 6 bases; junction bases outside the gene matches: 10. The CDR3 consists of 16 residues. Germline values: CDR1 MGHRA, CDR2 YSYEKL. CDR3 sequence reads: CASSQDVRQGQLEQYF. CDR3 nucleotide sequence: TGCGCCAGCAGCCAAGATGTGAGACAGGGGCAGCTCGAGCAGTACTTC.

Notes on this clone: Other DNA sequences in the sample encode the same CDR3. This chain uses TRBV7-2 with TRBJ2-1; no clear D gene. Deletions cut 1 base from V and 9 bases from J, with 4 bases between. The CDR3 has 11 residues. CDR1 SGHTA and CDR2 FQGNSA come from the germline V gene. This chain's CDR3 is CASSLGGEQFF. DNA for the CDR3: TGTGCCAGCAGCTTAGGGGGTGAGCAGTTCTTC.

This clone has at least ten counts. The junction departs from the called germline gene at one end, perhaps through a read error. This rearrangement joins TRBV7-7 to TRBJ2-5; perhaps D is TRBD1 or TRBD2 (5 bases each). The CDR3 extends over 13 amino acids. Per the germline V gene, CDR1 is SSHAT and CDR2 is FNYEAQ (reference sequence). CDR3 DNA: TGTGCTAGCAGCCCGATGGGACGGGAGACCCAGTACTTC. Residues: CASSPMGRETQYF.